The 12 T cell receptor beta chains presented below share a single source sample, sequenced in a study of CD8 T cells in ankylosing spondylitis. Broader study findings: Characteristic, it appeared, of ankylosing spondylitis blood was a TCR beta motif of roughly 8 highly homologous variants.

Each CDR3 protein gets one entry after TCRdb re-called the 5' RACE reads with MiXCR. The sample carries about 450,000 distinct CDR3 sequences, 25% to 30% recorded once. Which antigens these TCRs recognize remains unknown. The sequencing input was blood, either unsorted or a sorted T cell fraction (not recorded which). All receptors derive from a male donor with ankylosing spondylitis.

This clonotype occurred many times. The CDR3 bases are TGTGCCAGCAGTTTACACCCTCAAGAGACCCAGTACTTC. Protein product: CASSLHPQETQYF. The chain recombines TRBV12-3 or TRBV12-4 with TRBJ2-5; D is unclear. This CDR3 has 13 residues. V was shortened by 2 bases and J by 2 bases, with 6 bases between the two germline ends.

There are a few counts of this clonotype. V gene TRBV24-1 combines with J gene TRBJ2-2, with 10 bases fitting TRBD1. Looked up from germline, CDR1 is KGHDR and CDR2 is SFDVKD. The trim removed 7 bases at V and 6 bases at J, leaving 10 bases unmatched. The CDR3 covers 16 residues. For the CDR3, the DNA is TGTGCCACCAGCTCCCTTGGGACAGGGGATGCCGGGGAGCTGTTTTTT. This translates into CATSSLGTGDAGELFF.

V is TRBV6-1 and J is TRBJ2-2; D gene ambiguous. Trimming left V 6 bases short and J 3 bases short, with 11 bases between. Per germline, CDR1 MNHNS and CDR2 SASEGT. This CDR3 is built from 14 residues. CDR3: CASRVIWDTGELFF. As DNA, the CDR3 is TGTGCCAGCAGAGTAATTTGGGACACCGGGGAGCTGTTTTTT.

This clonotype was observed a handful of times. The chain links TRBV7-8 to TRBJ1-2; D might be TRBD1 (5 bases). Deletions cut 5 bases from V and 3 bases from J, with 16 bases between. This CDR3 spans 15 amino acids. CDR1 is SGHVS and CDR2 is FQNEAQ in the germline V gene. CDR3 region: CASSPGGLADYGYTF. CDR3 nucleotides: TGTGCCAGCAGCCCGGGGGGGTTAGCAGACTATGGCTACACCTTC.

In its sample, this clonotype was seen a few times. The chain carries TRBV24-1 and TRBJ2-2, with D perhaps assigned TRBD1 or TRBD2 (5 bases each). From germline, CDR1 is KGHDR and CDR2 SFDVKD. This CDR3 comprises 15 residues. Trimming cost V 4 bases and J 2 bases, with 10 bases left between them. The CDR3 spells CATSDSGANTGELFF. CDR3 nucleotide sequence: TGTGCCACCAGTGACTCCGGGGCCAACACCGGGGAGCTGTTTTTT.

This clonotype was seen a single time. The J gene is TRBJ2-7, the V gene TRBV3-1, with D hard to call. The ends were cut back, 4 bases at V and 5 bases at J, with 6 bases in the middle. Germline V CDR1 and CDR2: LGHDT, YNNKEL (reference sequence). This CDR3 has 11 amino acids. CDR3 in amino acids: CASSRQDEQYF. CDR3 bases: TGTGCCAGCAGCCGGCAGGACGAGCAGTACTTC.

This clonotype was detected only a few times. The chain joins TRBV4-1 to TRBJ1-3, with no clear D. Germline V gene lookup returns CDR1 MGHRA and CDR2 YSYEKL. V was clipped by 0 bases and J by 8 bases, with 8 bases between them. This CDR3 has 13 amino acids. The CDR3 sequence: CASSQDSGDTIYF. In nucleotides, the CDR3 is TGCGCCAGCAGCCAAGATTCGGGAGACACCATATATTTT.

The chain employs TRBV19 and TRBJ2-1; 9 bases are a match to TRBD1. CDR3 size: 14 residues. V was pared by 7 bases and J by 9 bases, with 10 bases of the junction left unmatched. Germline CDR1 is LNHDA and CDR2 is SQIVND (reference sequence). CDR3 sequence (DNA): TGTGCCAGTACCGCCGGGACAGGGTTCGGTGAGCAGTTCTTC. It encodes CASTAGTGFGEQFF.

This clonotype came up a few times. The gene calls are TRBV5-1 and TRBJ2-2; D may be TRBD2 (5 bases). V lost 0 bases and J 5 bases, leaving 14 bases between the germline ends. Germline V gene data show CDR1 as SGHRS and CDR2 as YFSETQ. This CDR3 has 16 amino acids. This CDR3 reads CASSLVLDQGTGELFF. The CDR3, as DNA: TGCGCCAGCAGCTTGGTACTAGACCAAGGTACCGGGGAGCTGTTTTTT.

There are many counts of this clonotype. The chain links TRBV5-1 to TRBJ2-5; D is unclear. Looked up from germline, CDR1 is SGHRS and CDR2 is YFSETQ. V was pared by 1 base and J by 5 bases, with 15 bases between. This CDR3 is built from 15 residues. CDR3 sequence reads: CASSLRHASKETQYF. The CDR3 nucleotides read TGCGCCAGCAGCTTGAGGCATGCCAGTAAGGAGACCCAGTACTTC.

The chain joins TRBV29-1 to TRBJ1-2, with unresolved D. CDR1 SQVTM and CDR2 ANQGSEA come from the germline V gene. V was pared by 7 bases and J by 7 bases, with 19 bases between. The CDR3 runs to 13 residues. CDR3 in amino acids: CSAEGGSGRGYTF. The CDR3 DNA reads TGCAGCGCCGAAGGTGGATCAGGCCGTGGCTACACCTTC.

This clonotype was seen more than once but under ten times. This chain uses TRBV29-1 with TRBJ2-1; tentatively, D is TRBD1 (6 bases). This CDR3 has 12 residues. Looked up from germline, CDR1 is SQVTM and CDR2 is ANQGSEA. Between the trimmed V and J ends, which lost 5 bases and 6 bases, there was a span of 11 bases. CDR3 residues: CSVFRGSNEQFF. The DNA for the CDR3 is TGCAGCGTTTTCAGGGGATCCAATGAGCAGTTCTTC.